Each of the 15 T cell receptor beta chains below was sequenced from the same sample in a study of T-cell memory formation after mild COVID-19. TCRdb analysed the 5' RACE reads with MiXCR anew, one entry per CDR3 protein. Of about 210,000 distinct CDR3 sequences in the sample, around 27% were seen once. The sequenced material came from PBMCs or a T cell subset sorted from them (not recorded which). Receptors were obtained from an adult woman who had mild COVID-19 (a few samples of this study predate the infection). Cell type and time point are not known.

In this sample, this clonotype turned up once. One end of the junction is discordant with germline, which a read error may explain. The chain uses TRBV20-1 and TRBJ2-3; D is uncertain. This CDR3 has 14 residues. Germline CDR1 DFQATT, CDR2 SNEGSKA (reference sequence). The chain's CDR3 is CSACRNLGTDTKYF. The CDR3 bases are TGCAGTGCTTGTCGGAACCTAGGCACAGATACGAAGTATTTT.

The chain employs TRBV5-1 and TRBJ2-7; the D is unclear. The germline V and J ends were trimmed by 2 bases and 5 bases, with 11 bases remaining between them. The CDR3 has 13 amino acids. Germline CDR1 SGHRS, CDR2 YFSETQ. This CDR3 is CASSFPENHEQYF. Here the CDR3 DNA reads TGCGCCAGCAGCTTCCCGGAAAACCACGAGCAGTACTTC.

V gene TRBV20-1 combines with J gene TRBJ2-7; 10 bases agree with TRBD1. Germline CDR1 and CDR2: DFQATT and SNEGSKA (reference sequence). Unmatched junction bases numbered 8, after V lost 3 bases and J lost 6 bases. The CDR3 is made up of 14 amino acids. CDR3 DNA: TGCAGTGCTAGTCGGACAGGGGGGATAGGCGAGCAGTACTTC. Translated, it gives CSASRTGGIGEQYF.

In this sample, this clonotype turned up a few times. The chain has TRBV7-8 and TRBJ2-1; 12 bases fit TRBD2. Germline V gives CDR1 SGHVS, CDR2 FQNEAQ. V was clipped by 1 base and J by 3 bases; unmatched bases: 7. The CDR3 loop spans 18 amino acids. In DNA form, the CDR3 reads TGTGCCAGCAGCTTAGTTACGACTAGCGGGAGTCTCTACAATGAGCAGTTCTTC. The encoded protein is CASSLVTTSGSLYNEQFF. Using reference TRBV7-8 and TRBJ2-1 for the parts outside the CDR3, the full variable domain is GAGVSQSPRYKVAKRGQDVALRCDPISGHVSLFWYQQALGQGPEFLTYFQNEAQLDKSGLPSDRFFAERPEGSVSTLKIQRTQQEDSAVYLCASSLVTTSGSLYNEQFFGPGTRLTVL.

This clonotype was seen a handful of times. CDR3 coding DNA: TGCGCCAGCAGCTTGGAACTAGCGGGATACAATGAGCAGTTCTTC. Its protein product is CASSLELAGYNEQFF. V usage is TRBV5-1 and J usage is TRBJ2-1, with TRBD2 matching over 10 bases. Germline V CDR1 and CDR2: SGHRS, YFSETQ. With 0 bases clipped from V and 4 bases from J, the junction kept 1 base outside the gene matches. The CDR3 extends over 15 amino acids.

This clonotype turned up a few times. The V and J genes are TRBV4-2 and TRBJ1-2, with 8 bases fitting TRBD1. Trimming removed 3 bases from V and 1 base from J; junction bases left unmatched: 4. CDR1 is LGHNA and CDR2 is YNFKEQ in the germline V gene. This CDR3 contains 15 residues. This chain's CDR3 is CASSQGQVLNYGYTF. CDR3 sequence (DNA): TGTGCCAGCAGCCAGGGACAGGTGCTTAACTATGGCTACACCTTC.

The chain carries TRBV9 and TRBJ2-7; 7 bases match TRBD2. This CDR3 spans 15 amino acids. V dropped 1 base and J dropped 1; count of bases not matched to a gene: 5. Per the germline V gene, CDR1 is SGDLS and CDR2 is YYNGEE. The DNA of the CDR3 is TGTGCCAGCAGCGTACGCGGGGGACTTTCCTACGAGCAGTACTTC. This gives the protein CASSVRGGLSYEQYF. The whole variable domain, remainder taken from reference TRBV9 and TRBJ2-7, is DSGVTQTPKHLITATGQRVTLRCSPRSGDLSVYWYQQSLDQGLQFLIQYYNGEERAKGNILERFSAQQFPDLHSELNLSSLELGDSALYFCASSVRGGLSYEQYFGPGTRLTVT.

This chain connects TRBV6-5 to TRBJ2-7; 10 positions match TRBD1. CDR1 is MNHEY, CDR2 SVGAGI, per germline. V lost 0 bases, J lost 5 bases, and 7 bases stayed unmatched. This CDR3 is built from 16 residues. In DNA form, the CDR3 reads TGTGCCAGCAGTTACTCGCCAGGGACAGGGGTGAACGAGCAGTACTTC. Translated, it gives CASSYSPGTGVNEQYF.

This chain joins TRBV7-2 and TRBJ1-2; D unclear. Per germline, CDR1 SGHTA and CDR2 FQGNSA. The CDR3 runs 14 residues. Trimming shortened V by 3 bases and J by 2 bases, and 10 bases separated the two germline ends. The CDR3 sequence is CASSFEPKNYGYTF. As DNA, the CDR3 is TGTGCCAGCAGCTTTGAGCCCAAAAACTATGGCTACACCTTC. Filled out from reference TRBV7-2 and TRBJ1-2, the complete variable domain reads GAGVSQSPSNKVTEKGKDVELRCDPISGHTALYWYRQSLGQGLEFLIYFQGNSAPDKSGLPSDRFSAERTGGSVSTLTIQRTQQEDSAVYLCASSFEPKNYGYTFGSGTRLTVV.

This chain joins TRBV7-9 and TRBJ2-7, with TRBD2 identical over 7 bases. V lost 5 bases, J lost 1 base, and 11 bases stayed unmatched. Per germline, CDR1 SEHNR and CDR2 FQNEAQ (reference sequence). This CDR3 is 16 amino acids long. CDR3 DNA sequence: TGTGCCAGCAGCACCTCTAAGGGCGGGGGTTCCTACGAGCAGTACTTC. It translates to CASSTSKGGGSYEQYF.

CDR3 protein: CASTWSSGIYGYTF. In DNA, the CDR3 is TGTGCCAGCACATGGTCCTCAGGGATCTATGGCTACACCTTC. The V call is TRBV6-5, the J call TRBJ1-2, with D possibly TRBD1 on 5 matching bases. CDR1 is MNHEY and CDR2 is SVGAGI in the germline V gene. V was shortened by 7 bases and J by 4 bases, with 16 bases between the two germline ends. The CDR3 runs 14 residues.

The J gene is TRBJ1-2, the V gene TRBV7-9; 7 bases map to TRBD1. CDR1 is SEHNR, CDR2 FQNEAQ, per germline (reference sequence). The CDR3 is made up of 13 amino acids. The trim removed 2 bases at V and 6 bases at J, leaving 3 bases unmatched. This CDR3 reads CASSLMDRNGYTF. The CDR3 bases are TGTGCCAGCAGCTTAATGGACAGGAATGGCTACACCTTC. The full variable domain, rest sourced from reference TRBV7-9 and TRBJ1-2, is DTGVSQNPRHKITKRGQNVTFRCDPISEHNRLYWYRQTLGQGPEFLTYFQNEAQLEKSRLLSDRFSAERPKGSFSTLEIQRTEQGDSAMYLCASSLMDRNGYTFGSGTRLTVV.

This clonotype occurred a few times. The rearrangement uses TRBV15 and TRBJ2-5, with 7 positions matching TRBD1. Looked up from germline, CDR1 is LNHNV and CDR2 is YYDKDF (reference sequence). V lost 0 bases to trimming and J lost 5 bases; unmatched junction nucleotides: 15. CDR3 length equals 18 residues. This CDR3 is CATSRDPPRATGMETQYF. As DNA, the CDR3 is TGTGCCACCAGCAGAGACCCCCCCCGAGCGACAGGGATGGAGACCCAGTACTTC.

The chain carries TRBV20-1 and TRBJ2-1, with 11 bases aligning to TRBD2. The CDR3 sequence is 15 residues long. The J segment lost 7 bases and the V segment lost 5 bases, leaving 10 bases of the junction unmatched. The germline V gene encodes CDR1 DFQATT and CDR2 SNEGSKA (reference sequence). CDR3 loop: CSAGLAGGPGNEQFF. CDR3 nucleotide sequence: TGCAGTGCTGGTTTAGCGGGAGGGCCCGGGAATGAGCAGTTCTTC.

This clonotype was seen ten or more times. The chain carries TRBV20-1 and TRBJ2-7; TRBD1 might be the D (5 bases). Germline V gene data show CDR1 as DFQATT and CDR2 as SNEGSKA (reference sequence). The CDR3 has 10 amino acids. The DNA for the CDR3 is TGCAGGGCTCCAGGGAACGAGCAGTACTTC. Translating gives CRAPGNEQYF.